The entry that follows covers one TCR beta chain sequence. This clonotype was found many times. Its antigen remains unidentified. Base qualities are not at hand, and no much larger clone is one base apart. These reads were obtained on an Illumina HiSeq 2500. Quantitative 5'-RACE with molecular barcodes was the method used to prepare the TCR beta libraries. On the study's bioinformatics: A new computational method, built on a probabilistic model of VDJ rearrangement, was used to identify disease-linked TCR variants. In-frame beta chains were kept once TCRdb had trimmed the public reads at Q25 with fastp and called clones with MiXCR. A single entry per CDR3 protein holds the most common genes and DNA from its merged rows. The V and J calls were not made by the authors but by TCRdb's processing. For this sample the table gives around 490,000 distinct CDR3 sequences, of which 5.3% were detected only once. The top ten clones comprise around 3.6% of the sample.

The data were taken from a study of CD8 T cells in ankylosing spondylitis (dated by TCRdb to about 2017). Looking at the study overall: The study set out to find disease-linked TCR variants by profiling T cell receptor beta repertoires in ankylosing spondylitis patients and healthy donors. Peripheral blood was sampled, and synovial fluid was additionally collected from ankylosing spondylitis patients. The full study cohort was made up of about two dozen ankylosing spondylitis patients and about a hundred healthy donors. Points the paper makes about the study in general: Some motif variants had previously been reported in the synovial fluid and blood of reactive arthritis patients, which suggests shared mechanisms of disease initiation. Blood from ankylosing spondylitis patients appeared to be characterized by a TCR beta motif composed of roughly eight highly homologous amino acid variants. The disease-linked clones were reported as significantly enriched in matched synovial fluid samples from ankylosing spondylitis patients. The disease-linked clones showed a CD8+ phenotype and occurred at relatively low frequencies in peripheral blood.

Looking up the germline V gene yields CDR1 MNHEY and CDR2 SVGEGT. V and J are trimmed by 7 bases and 8 bases, and the gene matches miss 7 bases of the junction. Its CDR3 holds 14 amino acids, cysteine through phenylalanine. CDR3 DNA only is kept here, 42 bases in frame from base 1. The receptor was isolated from a male donor with ankylosing spondylitis. Here the chain combines TRBV6-2 or TRBV6-3 and TRBJ1-6, and TRBD1 matches 8 of the central bases. Sequencing was done on a sample of blood, either unsorted or a sorted T cell fraction (not recorded which). The sequenced DNA is TGTGCCAGCACCCTCTCAGGGGGCGATTCACCCCTCCACTTT. This sequence encodes CASTLSGGDSPLHF.